This T cell receptor (beta chain) was sequenced during a study of tumor-infiltrating lymphocytes in primary liver carcinoma (TCRdb year 2017). Turning to the overall study: The five patients, three men and two women aged 30 to 69 years, had hepatocellular carcinoma (four) or combined HCC and intrahepatic cholangiocarcinoma (one). The tumors of the five patients were staged as T1-T3 N0M0, with maximum diameters ranging from roughly 4 to 10 cm. To link TCRbeta repertoire diversity with the local molecular phenotype, the 25 tumor region samples were profiled using Agilent mRNA microarrays. TCRbeta repertoire sequencing, expression microarrays and whole-exome sequencing were combined in the study across five regions of each liver tumor, with adjacent normal tissue and blood also included. Each sample produced about 3.5 to 8 million productive TCRbeta reads, and read depth showed no significant difference between tissue types. Reproducibility between technical replicate repertoires was high, with correlation coefficients above 0.95 and mean shared-clone rates approximately 0.9. TCRbeta repertoire sequencing covered some 35 specimens from 5 patients: some 25 tumor regions, 5 adjacent noncancerous liver tissues and 5 peripheral blood samples. General conclusions and limits of the study: Just about 8-25% of top clones turned up in all five regions of a tumor, which suggests spatial heterogeneity among tumor-infiltrating T cells. Because sequencing covered only the TCR beta chain and unpaired alpha chains were not captured, true repertoire diversity is likely underestimated. Since the samples were bulk and unsorted, there was no way to compare CD4+ and CD8+ T cell repertoires. Only a few patients were included in the study, and the authors note that the findings should be validated in a larger study. A significantly larger repertoire fraction was made up by the top 250 clones in tumors than in blood (p = 0.039). Repertoire overlap was found to be higher between tumor regions (mean approximately 35%) than between tumor-adjacent (roughly 17%) or tumor-blood (about 15%) pairs, consistent with antigen-driven expansion.

The germline V gene (reference sequence) yields SEHNR for CDR1 and FQNEAQ for CDR2. CDR3 length: 13 amino acids, cysteine to phenylalanine. Just the 39-base CDR3 DNA is kept, in frame starting at base 1. Using a constant-region primer and ProtoScript II reverse transcriptase, TCRbeta-specific cDNA was reverse-transcribed from around 500 ng total RNA. Construction of the TCRbeta libraries relied on three nested rounds of multiplex PCR, following a slightly modified ARM-PCR procedure. Each of the first two PCR rounds ran for approximately 10 cycles using multiplex TRBV1-TRBV30 forward primers together with a Cbeta reverse primer. Sample barcodes and Illumina adapters were attached in a final 25-cycle PCR using Deep VentR polymerase. Before sequencing, amplicons of 200-500 bp were gel-purified using a QIAquick gel extraction kit. An Illumina HiSeq 2500 was used to sequence the TCRbeta amplicons with 250-bp paired-end reads. As for the authors' bioinformatics: Quality trimming of reads was performed with Trimmomatic v0.33, and paired reads were merged with FLASH v1.2.11 so that full CDR3 sequences could be recovered. MiGEC v1.2.1b assigned V, D and J germline segments to the rearranged TCRbeta sequences. Clonotype statistics, along with Shannon-Wiener diversity indices, were calculated using VDJtools v1.0.0. To reduce sampling bias, subsequent analyses other than the diversity analysis used only the 250 most abundant clonotypes in each sample. TCRdb reran the public reads through fastp at Q25 and MiXCR, keeping productive beta chains. For every CDR3 protein sequence, its rows merge into one entry that carries the most common genes and DNA. These V and J calls are TCRdb output, not the study's own analysis. This sample lists roughly 57,000 distinct CDR3 sequences; over 65% were detected once. The biggest ten clones account for roughly three fifths of the sample.

With regard to this clonotype: Its antigen specificity is not known. At one end the junction does not follow the germline gene, possibly because of a read error.

Total RNA and DNA were co-extracted without cell sorting from about 19-30 mg of bulk tissue using the AllPrep DNA/RNA mini kit. Between late 2015 and early 2016, roughly 5 patients in China with histopathologically diagnosed primary liver carcinoma had their tumors surgically resected. Patients had chronic HBV infection and were treatment-naive at sampling. Each tumor was sampled at five spatially separated regions: the tumor centre plus the superior, inferior, left-lateral and right-lateral poles. According to histology, viable tumor cells made up more than 75% of every tumor sample. Pieces of fresh tumor and adjacent tissue were cut in half, with one half kept in RNAlater at -80 degrees C and the other half sent for histology.

This TCR was sampled from a man in his forties with primary liver carcinoma and hepatitis B virus infection. The chain joins TRBV7-9 to TRBJ1-1; a tentative D call is TRBD1 (5 bases match). The source material was liver tumor tissue from sampling region 2. Explained via the paper, the cell subset or site label denotes: tumor region T2, inferior pole. The sequence in DNA is TGTGCCAGCAGCTTGCAGGGAGACACTGAAGTTTTCTTT. The resulting protein is CASSLQGDTEVFF.